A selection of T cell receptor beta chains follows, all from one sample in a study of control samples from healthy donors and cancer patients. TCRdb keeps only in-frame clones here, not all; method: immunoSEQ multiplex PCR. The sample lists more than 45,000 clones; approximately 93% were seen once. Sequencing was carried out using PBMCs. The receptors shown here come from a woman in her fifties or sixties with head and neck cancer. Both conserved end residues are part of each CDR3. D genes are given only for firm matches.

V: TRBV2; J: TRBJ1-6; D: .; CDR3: CASSKGAMYNSPLHF; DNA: TGTGCCAGCAGTAAAGGGGCCATGTATAATTCACCCCTCCACTTT
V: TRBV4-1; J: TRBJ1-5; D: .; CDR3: CASSQGSGGPNQPQHF; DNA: TGCGCCAGCAGCCAAGGGAGTGGGGGACCAAATCAGCCCCAGCATTTT
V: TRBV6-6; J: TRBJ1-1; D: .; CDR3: CASTPDFTEAFF; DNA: TGTGCCAGCACCCCCGACTTCACTGAAGCTTTCTTT
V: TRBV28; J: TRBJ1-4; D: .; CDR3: CASSPEVATNEKLFF; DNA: TGTGCCAGCAGCCCCGAGGTTGCAACTAATGAAAAACTGTTTTTT
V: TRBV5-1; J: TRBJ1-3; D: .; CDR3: CASSLDTTGNTIYF; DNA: TGCGCCAGCAGCTTGGACACGACTGGAAACACCATATATTTT
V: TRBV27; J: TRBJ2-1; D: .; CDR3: CASSFDHKYNEQFF; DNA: TGTGCCAGCAGTTTTGACCACAAATACAATGAGCAGTTCTTC
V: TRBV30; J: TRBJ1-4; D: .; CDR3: CAWSIMVGEKLFF; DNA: TGTGCCTGGAGTATAATGGTGGGTGAAAAACTGTTTTTT
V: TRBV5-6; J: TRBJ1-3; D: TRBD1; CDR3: CASNGQAGNTIYF; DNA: TGTGCCAGCAACGGACAGGCTGGAAACACCATATATTTT
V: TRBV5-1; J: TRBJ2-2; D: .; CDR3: CASSERSSRDTNTGELFF; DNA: TGCGCCAGCAGCGAGAGATCGAGCCGGGACACCAACACCGGGGAGCTGTTTTTT
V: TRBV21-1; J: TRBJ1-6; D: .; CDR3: CASSKDVSRGGNSPLHF; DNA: TGTGCCAGCAGCAAAGATGTTAGCAGGGGTGGTAATTCACCCCTCCACTTT